The 17 T cell receptor beta chains below come from one sample, sequenced in a study of cytomegalovirus exposure and HLA in healthy donors. This PCR relied on a set of 60 Vbeta primers and 13 Jbeta primers. Generated by immunoSEQ multiplex PCR, the TCRdb table keeps only in-frame clones and is missing some. The repertoire includes about 130,000 clones, 80% of them detected once, and 3% to 4% sits in the top ten. Sequencing input: PBMCs. The receptors originated from a woman aged 40 to 50 in good health and CMV-seronegative.

The chain employs TRBV7-2 and TRBJ1-1, with D perhaps TRBD1 (5 bases). This CDR3 contains 17 residues. Trimming removed 5 bases at V and 4 bases at J, with 23 bases between. Germline V CDR1 and CDR2: SGHTA, FQGNSA. The CDR3 loop reads CASSPGDSVYRGTEAFF. The CDR3 DNA follows: TGTGCCAGCAGCCCCGGGGACTCAGTCTATCGTGGCACTGAAGCTTTCTTT.

This chain uses TRBV6-4 with TRBJ1-1; 9 nucleotides match TRBD1. Unmatched junction bases numbered 6, after V lost 5 bases and J lost 5 bases. The CDR3 loop spans 14 amino acids. Germline V CDR1 and CDR2: MRHNA, SNTAGT. The chain's CDR3 is CASSLDRGATEAFF. The CDR3 DNA is TGTGCCAGCAGTTTGGACAGGGGTGCGACTGAAGCTTTCTTT.

This clone has a single count. This chain uses TRBV28 with TRBJ1-2; TRBD1 might be the D (5 bases). CDR1 MDHEN and CDR2 SYDVKM come from the germline V gene. The CDR3 is made up of 15 amino acids. V was cut by 1 base and J by 4 bases, with 13 bases left in between. For the CDR3, the DNA is TGTGCCAGCAGTTTATCTACACTCCAGGGCTATGGCTACACCTTC. Amino acid sequence: CASSLSTLQGYGYTF.

The rearrangement joins TRBV28 to TRBJ2-7; possible D gene TRBD2, 5 bases. The ends were cut back, 3 bases at V and 4 bases at J, with 16 bases in the middle. There are 15 residues in the CDR3. Germline CDR1 and CDR2: MDHEN and SYDVKM. The CDR3 is CASSLSGPLGYEQYF. CDR3 in DNA: TGTGCCAGCAGTTTGAGCGGTCCCTTGGGGTACGAGCAGTACTTC.

In regard to this clone: Other DNA sequences of this sample code for an identical CDR3. J is TRBJ2-7 and V is TRBV19; 8 positions agree with TRBD1. The V gene's germline CDR1 is LNHDA and CDR2 SQIVND (reference sequence). J was trimmed by 3 bases and V by 3 bases; bases with no gene match: 1. This CDR3 comprises 13 residues. The CDR3 region has the DNA TGTGCCAGTAGTATCGGACAGGGCTACGAGCAGTACTTC. Translation gives CASSIGQGYEQYF. Full variable domain (missing parts from reference TRBV19 and TRBJ2-7): DGGITQSPKYLFRKEGQNVTLSCEQNLNHDAMYWYRQDPGQGLRLIYYSQIVNDFQKGDIAEGYSVSREKKESFPLTVTSAQKNPTAFYLCASSIGQGYEQYFGPGTRLTVT.

J is TRBJ2-5 and V is TRBV5-4; TRBD2 aligns across 8 bases. This CDR3 has 14 residues. Germline V lookup: CDR1 SGHNT, CDR2 YYREEE (reference sequence). Unmatched junction bases numbered 7, after V lost 4 bases and J lost 5 bases. The CDR3 here is CASSAPGGDETQYF. The CDR3 region has the DNA TGTGCCAGCAGCGCCCCGGGGGGGGACGAGACCCAGTACTTC. Variable domain in full (rest from reference TRBV5-4 and TRBJ2-5): ETGVTQSPTHLIKTRGQQVTLRCSSQSGHNTVSWYQQALGQGPQFIFQYYREEENGRGNFPPRFSGLQFPNYSSELNVNALELDDSALYLCASSAPGGDETQYFGPGTRLLVL.

There are a few counts of this clone. The chain uses TRBV4-1 and TRBJ1-1; 7 bases are shared with TRBD1. The CDR3 is 16 amino acids. V was clipped by 3 bases and J by 3 bases; unmatched bases: 10. Germline CDR1 and CDR2: MGHRA and YSYEKL. The CDR3 sequence: CASSQGADRADTEAFF. The DNA of the CDR3 is TGCGCCAGCAGCCAGGGGGCTGACAGGGCGGACACTGAAGCTTTCTTT.

The chain uses TRBV6-5 and TRBJ2-1, with no clear D. Trimming took off 2 bases at V and 8 bases at J, with 4 bases between the two ends. The CDR3 extends over 11 amino acids. Germline V CDR1 and CDR2: MNHEY, SVGAGI. This CDR3 is CASSYVDEQFF. In DNA, the CDR3 is TGTGCCAGCAGTTACGTCGATGAGCAGTTCTTC.

This clone was counted once. The rearrangement links TRBV2 to TRBJ1-5; 9 positions agree with TRBD1. The CDR3 is 17 residues long. With 6 bases clipped from V and 10 bases from J, the junction kept 19 bases outside the gene matches. CDR1 is SNHLY, CDR2 FYNNEI, per germline. Written as DNA, the CDR3 is TGTGCCAGCAGCCAAAGGGGGACAGGGAGTGGGGTGATTCCCCAGCATTTT. It encodes CASSQRGTGSGVIPQHF.

This chain uses TRBV27 with TRBJ1-4, with 7 positions matching TRBD1. The length of the CDR3 is 13 residues. V shed 7 bases and J 6 bases; nucleotides not matched to a gene: 5. Germline loops: CDR1 MNHEY, CDR2 SMNVEV (reference sequence). The CDR3 DNA sequence: TGTGCCAGCACGGACAGGAGAGATGAAAAACTGTTTTTT. The encoded protein is CASTDRRDEKLFF.

The V call is TRBV4-2, the J call TRBJ1-4; no definite D call. The CDR3 loop spans 15 amino acids. Germline assignment: CDR1 LGHNA and CDR2 YNFKEQ. V lost 0 bases, J lost 4 bases, and 9 bases lay in between. The CDR3 sequence is CASSQDSGYNEKLFF. CDR3 nucleotides: TGTGCCAGCAGCCAAGACAGCGGCTATAATGAAAAACTGTTTTTT.

The chain uses TRBV7-2 and TRBJ1-4; a weak D match, TRBD1 (6 bases). Trimming removed 6 bases at V and 5 bases at J, with 13 bases between. The CDR3 runs 14 residues. Per germline, CDR1 SGHTA and CDR2 FQGNSA. The CDR3: CASSSGQHNEKLFF. CDR3 bases: TGTGCCAGCAGTTCCGGACAGCACAATGAAAAACTGTTTTTT.

The CDR3 is CASTAGGPREQFF. In DNA, the CDR3 is TGTGCCAGCACTGCGGGGGGGCCGCGGGAGCAGTTCTTC. This chain uses TRBV27 with TRBJ2-1; 9 bases map to TRBD2. Germline assignment: CDR1 MNHEY and CDR2 SMNVEV (reference sequence). The CDR3 extends over 13 amino acids. The junction had 8 bases not matched to a gene; V was cut back by 7 bases and J by 10 bases.

This clone was seen a handful of times. The chain is built from TRBV5-4 and TRBJ2-1; perhaps TRBD2 as D (6 bases). Germline V CDR1 and CDR2: SGHNT, YYREEE (reference sequence). Trimming stripped 4 bases from V and 8 bases from J, with 16 bases between. The CDR3 runs 14 residues. CDR3 loop: CASSGASVIDEQFF. The CDR3 bases are TGTGCCAGCAGCGGTGCTAGCGTTATCGATGAGCAGTTCTTC. Full variable domain (remainder filled in from reference TRBV5-4 and TRBJ2-1): ETGVTQSPTHLIKTRGQQVTLRCSSQSGHNTVSWYQQALGQGPQFIFQYYREEENGRGNFPPRFSGLQFPNYSSELNVNALELDDSALYLCASSGASVIDEQFFGPGTRLTVL.

This chain links TRBV14 with TRBJ1-1; possible D gene TRBD1, 5 bases. Between the trimmed V and J ends, which lost 0 bases and 0 bases, there was a span of 8 bases. The germline gives CDR1 SGHDN, CDR2 FVKESK. The CDR3 sequence is 15 residues long. The CDR3 bases are TGTGCCAGCAGCCAAGAGCTAGGGGTGAACACTGAAGCTTTCTTT. Translated: CASSQELGVNTEAFF.

This chain joins TRBV5-1 and TRBJ2-1; 7 bases map to TRBD2. This CDR3 has 11 amino acids. V lost 7 bases, J lost 7 bases, and 2 bases stayed unmatched. CDR1 SGHRS and CDR2 YFSETQ come from the germline V gene. The CDR3 here is CASRGGNEQFF. CDR3 DNA sequence: TGCGCCAGCCGCGGGGGTAATGAGCAGTTCTTC.

In this sample, this clone turned up a few times. The DNA of the CDR3 is TGTGCCAGCAGCTTCAGGGAATGGGGATGGAATGAGCAGTTCTTC. Its protein product is CASSFREWGWNEQFF. The rearrangement links TRBV11-2 to TRBJ2-1, with D possibly matching TRBD1 (5 bases). The CDR3 totals 15 residues. V was pared by 3 bases and J by 7 bases, with 16 bases between. From germline, CDR1 is SGHAT and CDR2 FQNNGV.